This passage covers 25 T cell receptor beta chains from one sample sequenced in a study of tumor-infiltrating lymphocytes in primary liver carcinoma. Unsorted bulk tissue, roughly 20-32 mg of it, served as the source for co-extraction of RNA and DNA. A constant-region primer primed TCR beta cDNA synthesis from 400 to 550 ng of total RNA. What produced the TCR beta libraries was three nested multiplex PCR rounds using slightly modified ARM-PCR. The first two PCR rounds, around 10 cycles each, used TRBV1-TRBV30 forward primers and a C-beta reverse primer. TCRdb itself ran the multiplex PCR reads through MiXCR, one entry per CDR3 protein. This table holds just under 55,000 distinct CDR3 sequences, about 68% found once. The specimen sequenced was liver tumor tissue from sampling region 2. Subset here: tumor region T2, inferior pole. The receptors here all came from a middle-aged man with primary liver carcinoma and hepatitis B virus infection.

A word on this clonotype: Germline is not matched at one junction end, which may reflect a read error. The chain carries TRBV5-5 and TRBJ1-1; D gene uncertain. The CDR3 consists of 14 residues. CDR1 SGHKS and CDR2 YYEKEE come from the germline V gene (reference sequence). CDR3 region: CANSLVPENTGAFF. The CDR3 DNA reads TGTGCCAACAGCTTGGTCCCAGAGAACACTGGAGCTTTCTTT.

Points on this clonotype: A much larger clone sits a single nucleotide away, making a read error possible. For the CDR3, the DNA is TGTGCCAGCGGTTTGGGACTAGCGAGAGGTGAGCAGTTCTTC. Translated: CASGLGLARGEQFF. This chain joins TRBV28 and TRBJ2-1; TRBD2 matches 10 bases. Germline assignment: CDR1 MDHEN and CDR2 SYDVKM. The CDR3 spans 14 residues.

As concerns this clonotype: One end of the junction varies from germline; a read error may be responsible. This chain links TRBV28 with TRBJ2-1; possibly TRBD1 for D (6 bases). CDR1 is MDHEN, CDR2 SYDVKM, per germline. The CDR3 is made up of 14 amino acids. The CDR3 protein is CVSCPPRGYNEQFF. The CDR3 DNA follows: TGTGTCAGCTGCCCACCCAGGGGCTACAATGAGCAGTTCTTC.

This clonotype was counted at least ten times. The chain's CDR3 is CASSLGPRDQYF. The CDR3 region has the DNA TGCGCCAGCAGCTTGGGACCCCGAGACCAGTACTTC. The chain employs TRBV5-1 and TRBJ2-5; unclear D gene. This CDR3 is built from 12 residues. Germline lookup yields CDR1 SGHRS and CDR2 YFSETQ. Trimming took 0 bases from V and 10 from J, leaving 10 bases between them.

Turning to this clonotype: In this CDR3 the conserved last residue, phenylalanine or tryptophan, is missing, so a read error is likely. The chain combines TRBV4-1 with TRBJ2-1, with a weak D call TRBD2 (6 bases). The germline gives CDR1 MGHRA, CDR2 YSYEKL. The CDR3 loop spans 14 amino acids. The CDR3 here is CACRQAGGYNEQFL. Here the CDR3 DNA reads TGCGCCTGCAGGCAGGCAGGAGGGTACAATGAGCAGTTCCTC.

The chain combines TRBV11-2 with TRBJ2-7; unclear D gene. Per the germline V gene, CDR1 is SGHAT and CDR2 is FQNNGV. V lost 7 bases, J lost 3 bases, and 19 bases lay in between. CDR3 length: 15 amino acids. CDR3 loop: CASTPLKAAHYEQYF. CDR3 coding DNA: TGTGCCAGCACTCCCTTGAAAGCAGCCCACTACGAGCAGTACTTC. The full variable domain, its missing parts supplied by reference TRBV11-2 and TRBJ2-7, is EAGVAQSPRYKIIEKRQSVAFWCNPISGHATLYWYQQILGQGPKLLIQFQNNGVVDDSQLPKDRFSAERLKGVDSTLKIQPAKLEDSAVYLCASTPLKAAHYEQYFGPGTRLTVT.

On this clonotype itself: At one boundary the junction diverges from the germline segment, which might be a read error. The rearrangement uses TRBV13 and TRBJ2-7; tentative D call: TRBD2 (5 bases). The CDR3 length is 16 residues. Looked up from germline, CDR1 is PRHDT and CDR2 is FYEKMQ (reference sequence). Here the CDR3 reads CASSRAHGMSSYEQYF. In DNA, the CDR3 is TGTGCCAGCAGCCGAGCTCACGGGATGAGCTCCTACGAGCAATACTTT.

On this clonotype itself: One end of the junction fails to match germline, which may point to a read error. The chain combines TRBV11-2 with TRBJ2-5; D gene ambiguous. Germline V gene sequence: CDR1 SGHAT, CDR2 FQNNGV. The CDR3 contains 16 residues. In nucleotides, the CDR3 is TGTGCCAGCAGTTCCCGGAACTCGGCCCACCAAGATACCCAGTACTTC. Residues: CASSSRNSAHQDTQYF. Full variable domain (outside the CDR3, taken from reference TRBV11-2 and TRBJ2-5): EAGVAQSPRYKIIEKRQSVAFWCNPISGHATLYWYQQILGQGPKLLIQFQNNGVVDDSQLPKDRFSAERLKGVDSTLKIQPAKLEDSAVYLCASSSRNSAHQDTQYFGPGTRLLVL.

This chain connects TRBV11-3 to TRBJ2-3, with D maybe TRBD1 (5 bases). Germline assignment: CDR1 SGHNT and CDR2 YENEEA. Trimming took off 4 bases at V and 12 bases at J, with 17 bases between the two ends. The length of the CDR3 is 13 residues. CDR3 nucleotide sequence: TGTGCCAGCAGCTGGGGTGGGGCAGATGCACAGTATTTT. This gives the protein CASSWGGADAQYF.

A remark on this clonotype: The junction differs from germline at one of its ends, possibly a read error. The chain is built from TRBV6-1 and TRBJ2-3; tentatively, D is TRBD1 (5 bases). CDR1 MNHNS and CDR2 SASEGT come from the germline V gene. The CDR3 has 15 residues. In DNA form, the CDR3 reads TGTGCCAGCAGTGACCAACAGGAAGCCACAGATATGCAGTACTTT. Residues: CASSDQQEATDMQYF.

Concerning this clonotype itself: One end of the junction is discordant with germline, which a read error may explain. This sequence joins TRBV7-9 and TRBJ2-3; D is unresolved. The CDR3 contains 12 residues. The germline V gene encodes CDR1 SEHNR and CDR2 FQNEAQ (reference sequence). The CDR3 is CASSLAPDMQYF. The CDR3 DNA follows: TGTGCCAGCAGCTTAGCGCCAGATATGCAGTATTTT.

A note on this clonotype: The missing conserved phenylalanine or tryptophan at the end of this CDR3 makes a read error likely. The V and J genes are TRBV28 and TRBJ2-1; TRBD2 aligns across 9 bases. V dropped 5 bases and J dropped 7; count of bases not matched to a gene: 15. The CDR3 runs 17 residues. Germline assignment: CDR1 MDHEN and CDR2 SYDVKM. The chain's CDR3 is CASSLHYGLARVNEQFS. The CDR3 DNA follows: TGTGCCAGCAGTCTACATTATGGACTAGCGAGGGTAAATGAGCAGTTCTCC.

This clonotype was observed a handful of times. A much larger clone sits a single nucleotide away, making a read error possible. This rearrangement joins TRBV5-8 to TRBJ1-2; 7 bases are shared with TRBD1. CDR3 size: 14 residues. CDR1 SGHTS and CDR2 YDEGEE come from the germline V gene. The CDR3 nucleotides read TGTGTCAGCGGAGAGGGACAGCTCCTCTATGGCTACACCTTC. Residues: CVSGEGQLLYGYTF. Drawing the rest from reference TRBV5-8 and TRBJ1-2, the complete variable domain is EAGVTQSPTHLIKTRGQQATLRCSPISGHTSVYWYQQALGLGLQFLLWYDEGEERNRGNFPPRFSGRQFPNYSSELNVNALELEDSALYLCVSGEGQLLYGYTFGSGTRLTVV.

As for this clonotype: This may be a read error: a much more frequent sequence differs by one nucleotide. The CDR3 DNA is TGTGCCACCAGTGATTCGGGGACTGAAGAGACCCAGCACTTC. Translation gives CATSDSGTEETQHF. The chain uses TRBV24-1 and TRBJ2-5; D might be TRBD2 (6 bases). CDR1 and CDR2 (germline): KGHDR, SFDVKD. The CDR3 runs to 14 residues.

This clonotype has ten or more counts. V usage is TRBV6-2 or TRBV6-3 and J usage is TRBJ2-7, with D possibly called TRBD1 or TRBD2 (5 bases each). Trimming stripped 2 bases from V and 2 bases from J, with 7 bases between. The length of the CDR3 is 13 residues. CDR1 and CDR2 (germline): MNHEY, SVGEGT. This CDR3 is CASSYRGPYEQYF. CDR3 DNA sequence: TGTGCCAGCAGTTACCGGGGCCCCTACGAGCAGTACTTC.

The V and J genes are TRBV29-1 and TRBJ2-1, with a possible D match to TRBD1 (6 bases). CDR1 and CDR2 from the germline V gene are SQVTM and ANQGSEA. The CDR3 is 14 residues long. V was cut by 4 bases and J by 3 bases, with 13 bases left in between. CDR3 in amino acids: CSVVRDIVYNEQFF. Written as DNA, the CDR3 is TGCAGCGTTGTAAGGGACATTGTCTACAATGAGCAGTTCTTC.

Remarks on this clonotype: A much larger clone is a single base away; this may be a read error. The chain uses TRBV6-5 and TRBJ1-5; 8 positions match TRBD1. CDR1 MNHEY and CDR2 SVGAGI come from the germline V gene. The CDR3 extends over 13 amino acids. In DNA form, the CDR3 reads TGTGTCAGCAGTCCGGACAGGGCTCAGCCCCAGCATTTT. It encodes CVSSPDRAQPQHF.

Regarding this clonotype: No conserved phenylalanine or tryptophan ends this CDR3, so it is likely a read error. The chain carries TRBV12-3 or TRBV12-4 and TRBJ2-5, with a weak D call TRBD1 (6 bases). The CDR3 contains 13 residues. The CDR3 DNA follows: TGTGCCACCAGTATACAGGGACGGGAGACCCAGTACTCC. This encodes CATSIQGRETQYS.

This clonotype was seen just once. One end of the junction is discordant with germline, which a read error may explain. The chain is built from TRBV4-1 and TRBJ2-7, with 8 bases lining up with TRBD1. CDR3 length: 15 amino acids. Germline values: CDR1 MGHRA, CDR2 YSYEKL. The CDR3 sequence: CASSQIRTGRNEQYF. The CDR3 nucleotides are TGTGCCAGCAGCCAAATAAGGACAGGGCGAAACGAGCAGTACTTC.

This clonotype is classed as medium-sized. The chain is built from TRBV29-1 and TRBJ1-1; D call uncertain. Germline V gene lookup returns CDR1 SQVTM and CDR2 ANQGSEA. Trimming pared 4 bases from V and 1 base from J, leaving 10 bases between. The CDR3 has 13 amino acids. The CDR3 region is CSVGKGTNTEAFF. The CDR3 DNA reads TGCAGCGTTGGAAAGGGAACGAACACTGAAGCTTTCTTT.

This clonotype is deemed medium-sized. The chain couples TRBV10-1 to TRBJ2-1; perhaps D is TRBD1 or TRBD2 (5 bases each). Germline CDR1 and CDR2: WNHNN and SYGVQD (reference sequence). The V gene lost 3 bases and the J gene lost 7 bases, with 7 bases spanning the gap. CDR3 length equals 12 residues. The CDR3 DNA follows: TGCGCCAGCAGTGAATGGGGGAATGAGCAGTTCTTC. This encodes CASSEWGNEQFF.

This clonotype was picked up a small number of times. A single base separates this from a much larger clone, so it may be a read error. The rearrangement joins TRBV28 to TRBJ2-1, with TRBD2 matching over 12 bases. This CDR3 spans 13 amino acids. Germline V CDR1 and CDR2: MDHEN, SYDVKM. Trimming cost V 11 bases and J 7 bases; bases outside gene matches: 6. The CDR3 spells CAGTGTSGNEQFF. The DNA of the CDR3 is TGTGCCGGCACCGGGACTAGCGGGAATGAGCAGTTCTTC.

This clonotype has at least ten counts. The rearrangement links TRBV10-3 to TRBJ2-5, with TRBD2 matching 12 bases. Germline V gives CDR1 ENHRY, CDR2 SYGVKD. The CDR3 runs 14 residues. The trim removed 6 bases at V and 5 bases at J, leaving 4 bases unmatched. The CDR3 coding sequence is TGTGCCATCAGCGGACTAGCGGGAAGCGAGACCCAGTACTTC. Its translation is CAISGLAGSETQYF.

The chain couples TRBV10-3 to TRBJ2-5; unclear D gene. There are 12 residues in the CDR3. Germline V CDR1 and CDR2: ENHRY, SYGVKD. Trimming pared 8 bases from V and 6 bases from J, leaving 13 bases between. In nucleotides, the CDR3 is TGTGCCATCGGTCTGGATAAACAGACCCAGTACTTC. It codes for CAIGLDKQTQYF.

J is TRBJ2-1 and V is TRBV5-5, with D unclear. Trimming removed 3 bases from V and 4 bases from J, with 8 bases in between. Germline lookup yields CDR1 SGHKS and CDR2 YYEKEE (reference sequence). The CDR3 runs to 13 residues. CDR3 sequence: CASSSWAYNEQFF. CDR3 DNA: TGTGCCAGCAGCTCGTGGGCTTACAATGAGCAGTTCTTC.